This entry describes one TCR beta chain. Its antigen specificity is not known. Base quality data are lacking; no much larger clone is found one base away. This record comes from a study of cytomegalovirus exposure and HLA in healthy donors (dated by TCRdb to between 2016 and 2019). Regarding the study in general: In an earlier analysis of fewer than 750 of the donors, around 290 Gb of sequence data and 90 million to 130 million unique TCR beta sequences from 150 million to 200 million T cells were reported. Approximately 300 gigabases of sequencing data and tens of millions of unique TCR sequences made up an early release that covered some 640 HLA-typed donors. Of the approximately 400 genotyped donors, roughly 80% fell in the genetic ancestry cluster associated with self-reported Caucasian donors. The study was designed to test whether signatures of past pathogen exposure could be identified by cataloging public T cell receptors. The T cell repertoires of around 670 subjects were profiled by immunosequencing and related to cytomegalovirus serostatus. Along with the roughly 670-subject first cohort, a separate validation cohort of roughly 110 different subjects was used. To predict cytomegalovirus infection status, the study brought together high-throughput TCR immunosequencing, statistical association of individual TCRs with disease status, and machine learning. A later analysis re-analyzed previously published TCR beta repertoires from 666 donors and added high-resolution HLA genotyping to study TCR occurrence patterns. Rather than drawing on any new phenotypic data, the later analysis identified candidate immune exposures from TCR beta sequences and the way those sequences occurred across donors. An earlier analysis of 500 to 650 of the donors applied high-throughput TCR beta sequencing to assess whether each TCR beta V gene segment acted as functional or pseudogenic. Donor age, sex, ethnicity and CMV serostatus were compiled alongside the repertoire data. A later genetic analysis took genome-wide SNP genotypes for about 60% of the roughly 670 donors and used that subset as a discovery cohort. Every discovery cohort repertoire had been produced on one sequencing platform. Class I and class II HLA loci were covered by the typing at four-digit resolution. Typing coverage differed by locus: A, B, C, DRB1 and DQB1 were typed in roughly 629-640 donors, DQA1 in 500 to 550, DPA1 in roughly 590, and DPB1 in 450 to 490. Several DR-DQ haplotypes were treated as single units for association and clustering because of strong linkage in the cohort. Among some 410 genotyped donors of the cohort, an average of around 250,000 unique TCR beta nucleotide sequences was sequenced per donor, of which about 19% were non-productive.

The CDR3 sequence holds 16 residues, the cysteine and phenylalanine included. Kept here is only the CDR3 DNA, which spans 48 bases and is read in frame from base 1. Trimming accounts for 3 bases at V and 3 bases at J, while the number of junction bases matched to no gene is 11. As encoded in the germline V gene, CDR1 is SGHRS while CDR2 is YFSETQ. The library was generated by the immunoSEQ multiplex PCR assay. A mixture of 60 forward primers for TCR Vbeta segments and 13 reverse primers for TCR Jbeta segments was used in the multiplex PCR. Amplification of the CDR3 region of rearranged TCR beta genes was performed with a multiplex PCR assay on genomic DNA. The amplified TCR beta libraries were sequenced on the Illumina HiSeq System as 87-base-pair reads. As for the original processing: Across the roughly 600 repertoires, a later analysis counted some 80 million unique TCR beta chains, 9 million to 14 million of which were shared by at least two donors. Raw reads were error-corrected and collapsed into unique sequences with a nearest-neighbor algorithm that merged closely related sequences to remove PCR and sequencing errors. Alignment of CDR3 sequences to IMGT reference sequences was used to assign V, D and J gene segments. For a sequence to be retained, a match of at least six nucleotides was required to both a V gene segment and a J gene segment. A rearrangement counted as productive if the CDR3 had no stop codons and remained in frame with V and J, and every other rearrangement counted as non-productive. CDR3 was defined according to IMGT convention as the region running from the second conserved V-encoded cysteine to the conserved J-encoded phenylalanine. The earlier analysis of fewer than 700 of the donors excluded sequences that lacked an unambiguous match to a single V gene segment. An earlier analysis of approximately 590 of the donors classified V segments as functional when productive rearrangements were above 56.7% and as segregating when the standard deviation between donors was above 5%. A statistical classification framework was developed to diagnose cytomegalovirus status using the catalog of TCR beta chain sequences. In a later analysis, TCR nucleotide sequences were compared against IMGT/GENE-DB human TR gene sequences so that V and J genes could be assigned. In a later analysis, CDR3 sequences and most-parsimonious VDJ recombination scenarios were assigned using the TCRdist pipeline. In a later analysis, each TCR beta chain was defined by its CDR3 amino acid sequence together with its V-gene family, and reads lacking a unique V-gene family were excluded. To address suspected cross-contamination and a sequencing artifact, a later analysis removed 450 to 700 highly shared, low-generation-probability nucleotide sequences. A later analysis calculated a clonal expansion index for each public chain from normalized within-repertoire ranks of inferred template counts. In a later analysis, generation probabilities were computed using a VDJ recombination model fitted to out-of-frame rearrangements, and the results were checked against IGoR. In a later analysis, hypergeometric tests were used to score TCR-TCR, TCR-HLA and TCR-CMV co-occurrence, with a repertoire-size bias correction applied to TCR pairs. False discovery rates were estimated in a later analysis by permuting HLA or CMV assignments 20 times. In a later analysis, co-occurring TCRs were grouped with DBSCAN, and TCRdist sequence similarity was added when clustering was performed within HLA-allele-positive subsets. Co-occurrence clustering excluded repertoires with fewer than 30,000 or more than 120,000 public chains, plus five with anomalous nucleotide sharing. TCRdb took this table from immuneACCESS and kept in-frame rearrangements with V and J called. Such tables lack part of the clones; where checked against another copy, unresolved V genes explain under half of the gap, and the rest is unexplained. The D gene and trimming were derived from the DNA, and the V and J assignments and clone size from that table. For this sample there are around 130,000 clones; around 79% appear just once. The ten largest clones add up to 2.1% of the sample.

Summary of the overall study and its limitations: A further reported finding was that TCR beta sequences accurately predicted the HLA-A and HLA-B alleles for most subjects in the first cohort. In both the original and validation cohorts, the classifier was reported to diagnose cytomegalovirus status with high specificity and sensitivity. Most TCR sequences were observed very rarely across donors, whereas some public TCRs were present in many individuals. In the study, some 160 TCR beta chains were listed as associated with cytomegalovirus. The authors suggested that the approach could potentially be extended to other disease states and immunological phenotypes. In a later analysis, most CMV-associated TCR beta chains were found to appear HLA-restricted, with HLA associations seemingly driven largely by CMV exposure. A later analysis found that HLA-associated TCR beta chains were more clonally expanded and had lower generation probabilities than equally common non-associated chains. For the cohort, immune exposure information was limited to CMV serostatus. The earlier analysis of almost 600 of the donors excluded approximately 17 rarely observed V segments, including chromosome 9 orphons, because counts were too low. A cluster of highly shared sequence variants was judged likely to represent a technical artifact of the sequencing pipeline. Broadly in line with IMGT annotations, most TCR beta V segments showed up in productive rearrangements about 87% or about 30% of the time in an earlier analysis of roughly 590 of the donors. In a later analysis, 15,000 to 20,000 TCR beta sequences were associated with specific HLA alleles at a false discovery rate of 0.05. According to a later analysis, parvovirus B19, influenza, CMV and Epstein-Barr virus appeared linked to several top co-occurrence clusters. Linkage disequilibrium might explain the correlated functional status among segregating V segments, but an unknown experimental factor could not be ruled out. A later genetic analysis associated a missense DCLRE1C variant with V-gene and J-gene trimming of TCR beta chains, and an independent cohort replicated the association. Some IMGT-functional V segments, including TRBV6-2 and TRBV6-3, could not be told apart with the 87-base-pair reads, so those segments were excluded. A later genetic analysis reported fewer N-insertions in productive TCRs among donors in an Asian-associated ancestry cluster than the approximately 700-donor mean. When HLA alleles, especially DR and DQ, strongly co-occurred, TCR associations were difficult to assign to individual alleles. A few of the identified cytomegalovirus-associated TCR beta chains were confirmed in vitro to be specific for cytomegalovirus antigens. In a later analysis, TCR association rates were found to vary across HLA loci, with the most associated TCRs seen for DRB1 alleles and the fewest for HLA-C alleles. Presence/absence analyses assumed roughly uniform sequencing depth across donors, an assumption that may not hold. Because HLA typing was missing for some donors at each locus, association tests included only the typed subset. Only TCR beta chains were sequenced in this cohort, and the absence of alpha or paired-chain data limited detectable features.

The cohort comprised 710 or so healthy bone marrow donors. All cohort members were sampled while nominally healthy, although unrecorded immune exposures were likely present. The donor tested CMV seropositive and was one of the 289 seropositive cohort members. Every donor gave a peripheral blood sample, and the peripheral blood mononuclear cells from that sample were used for TCR beta sequencing. The Qiagen DNeasy Blood Extraction Kit was used to extract genomic DNA from the blood cell samples. The sequenced sample was PBMCs. The rearranged segments are TRBV5-1 and TRBJ2-7, with TRBD2 identical over 8 junction bases. The receptor comes from a woman in her 40s in good health and CMV-seropositive. The CDR3 sequence is CASSWAGGGVNYEQYF. The base sequence is TGCGCCAGCAGCTGGGCGGGGGGAGGCGTCAACTACGAGCAGTACTTC.